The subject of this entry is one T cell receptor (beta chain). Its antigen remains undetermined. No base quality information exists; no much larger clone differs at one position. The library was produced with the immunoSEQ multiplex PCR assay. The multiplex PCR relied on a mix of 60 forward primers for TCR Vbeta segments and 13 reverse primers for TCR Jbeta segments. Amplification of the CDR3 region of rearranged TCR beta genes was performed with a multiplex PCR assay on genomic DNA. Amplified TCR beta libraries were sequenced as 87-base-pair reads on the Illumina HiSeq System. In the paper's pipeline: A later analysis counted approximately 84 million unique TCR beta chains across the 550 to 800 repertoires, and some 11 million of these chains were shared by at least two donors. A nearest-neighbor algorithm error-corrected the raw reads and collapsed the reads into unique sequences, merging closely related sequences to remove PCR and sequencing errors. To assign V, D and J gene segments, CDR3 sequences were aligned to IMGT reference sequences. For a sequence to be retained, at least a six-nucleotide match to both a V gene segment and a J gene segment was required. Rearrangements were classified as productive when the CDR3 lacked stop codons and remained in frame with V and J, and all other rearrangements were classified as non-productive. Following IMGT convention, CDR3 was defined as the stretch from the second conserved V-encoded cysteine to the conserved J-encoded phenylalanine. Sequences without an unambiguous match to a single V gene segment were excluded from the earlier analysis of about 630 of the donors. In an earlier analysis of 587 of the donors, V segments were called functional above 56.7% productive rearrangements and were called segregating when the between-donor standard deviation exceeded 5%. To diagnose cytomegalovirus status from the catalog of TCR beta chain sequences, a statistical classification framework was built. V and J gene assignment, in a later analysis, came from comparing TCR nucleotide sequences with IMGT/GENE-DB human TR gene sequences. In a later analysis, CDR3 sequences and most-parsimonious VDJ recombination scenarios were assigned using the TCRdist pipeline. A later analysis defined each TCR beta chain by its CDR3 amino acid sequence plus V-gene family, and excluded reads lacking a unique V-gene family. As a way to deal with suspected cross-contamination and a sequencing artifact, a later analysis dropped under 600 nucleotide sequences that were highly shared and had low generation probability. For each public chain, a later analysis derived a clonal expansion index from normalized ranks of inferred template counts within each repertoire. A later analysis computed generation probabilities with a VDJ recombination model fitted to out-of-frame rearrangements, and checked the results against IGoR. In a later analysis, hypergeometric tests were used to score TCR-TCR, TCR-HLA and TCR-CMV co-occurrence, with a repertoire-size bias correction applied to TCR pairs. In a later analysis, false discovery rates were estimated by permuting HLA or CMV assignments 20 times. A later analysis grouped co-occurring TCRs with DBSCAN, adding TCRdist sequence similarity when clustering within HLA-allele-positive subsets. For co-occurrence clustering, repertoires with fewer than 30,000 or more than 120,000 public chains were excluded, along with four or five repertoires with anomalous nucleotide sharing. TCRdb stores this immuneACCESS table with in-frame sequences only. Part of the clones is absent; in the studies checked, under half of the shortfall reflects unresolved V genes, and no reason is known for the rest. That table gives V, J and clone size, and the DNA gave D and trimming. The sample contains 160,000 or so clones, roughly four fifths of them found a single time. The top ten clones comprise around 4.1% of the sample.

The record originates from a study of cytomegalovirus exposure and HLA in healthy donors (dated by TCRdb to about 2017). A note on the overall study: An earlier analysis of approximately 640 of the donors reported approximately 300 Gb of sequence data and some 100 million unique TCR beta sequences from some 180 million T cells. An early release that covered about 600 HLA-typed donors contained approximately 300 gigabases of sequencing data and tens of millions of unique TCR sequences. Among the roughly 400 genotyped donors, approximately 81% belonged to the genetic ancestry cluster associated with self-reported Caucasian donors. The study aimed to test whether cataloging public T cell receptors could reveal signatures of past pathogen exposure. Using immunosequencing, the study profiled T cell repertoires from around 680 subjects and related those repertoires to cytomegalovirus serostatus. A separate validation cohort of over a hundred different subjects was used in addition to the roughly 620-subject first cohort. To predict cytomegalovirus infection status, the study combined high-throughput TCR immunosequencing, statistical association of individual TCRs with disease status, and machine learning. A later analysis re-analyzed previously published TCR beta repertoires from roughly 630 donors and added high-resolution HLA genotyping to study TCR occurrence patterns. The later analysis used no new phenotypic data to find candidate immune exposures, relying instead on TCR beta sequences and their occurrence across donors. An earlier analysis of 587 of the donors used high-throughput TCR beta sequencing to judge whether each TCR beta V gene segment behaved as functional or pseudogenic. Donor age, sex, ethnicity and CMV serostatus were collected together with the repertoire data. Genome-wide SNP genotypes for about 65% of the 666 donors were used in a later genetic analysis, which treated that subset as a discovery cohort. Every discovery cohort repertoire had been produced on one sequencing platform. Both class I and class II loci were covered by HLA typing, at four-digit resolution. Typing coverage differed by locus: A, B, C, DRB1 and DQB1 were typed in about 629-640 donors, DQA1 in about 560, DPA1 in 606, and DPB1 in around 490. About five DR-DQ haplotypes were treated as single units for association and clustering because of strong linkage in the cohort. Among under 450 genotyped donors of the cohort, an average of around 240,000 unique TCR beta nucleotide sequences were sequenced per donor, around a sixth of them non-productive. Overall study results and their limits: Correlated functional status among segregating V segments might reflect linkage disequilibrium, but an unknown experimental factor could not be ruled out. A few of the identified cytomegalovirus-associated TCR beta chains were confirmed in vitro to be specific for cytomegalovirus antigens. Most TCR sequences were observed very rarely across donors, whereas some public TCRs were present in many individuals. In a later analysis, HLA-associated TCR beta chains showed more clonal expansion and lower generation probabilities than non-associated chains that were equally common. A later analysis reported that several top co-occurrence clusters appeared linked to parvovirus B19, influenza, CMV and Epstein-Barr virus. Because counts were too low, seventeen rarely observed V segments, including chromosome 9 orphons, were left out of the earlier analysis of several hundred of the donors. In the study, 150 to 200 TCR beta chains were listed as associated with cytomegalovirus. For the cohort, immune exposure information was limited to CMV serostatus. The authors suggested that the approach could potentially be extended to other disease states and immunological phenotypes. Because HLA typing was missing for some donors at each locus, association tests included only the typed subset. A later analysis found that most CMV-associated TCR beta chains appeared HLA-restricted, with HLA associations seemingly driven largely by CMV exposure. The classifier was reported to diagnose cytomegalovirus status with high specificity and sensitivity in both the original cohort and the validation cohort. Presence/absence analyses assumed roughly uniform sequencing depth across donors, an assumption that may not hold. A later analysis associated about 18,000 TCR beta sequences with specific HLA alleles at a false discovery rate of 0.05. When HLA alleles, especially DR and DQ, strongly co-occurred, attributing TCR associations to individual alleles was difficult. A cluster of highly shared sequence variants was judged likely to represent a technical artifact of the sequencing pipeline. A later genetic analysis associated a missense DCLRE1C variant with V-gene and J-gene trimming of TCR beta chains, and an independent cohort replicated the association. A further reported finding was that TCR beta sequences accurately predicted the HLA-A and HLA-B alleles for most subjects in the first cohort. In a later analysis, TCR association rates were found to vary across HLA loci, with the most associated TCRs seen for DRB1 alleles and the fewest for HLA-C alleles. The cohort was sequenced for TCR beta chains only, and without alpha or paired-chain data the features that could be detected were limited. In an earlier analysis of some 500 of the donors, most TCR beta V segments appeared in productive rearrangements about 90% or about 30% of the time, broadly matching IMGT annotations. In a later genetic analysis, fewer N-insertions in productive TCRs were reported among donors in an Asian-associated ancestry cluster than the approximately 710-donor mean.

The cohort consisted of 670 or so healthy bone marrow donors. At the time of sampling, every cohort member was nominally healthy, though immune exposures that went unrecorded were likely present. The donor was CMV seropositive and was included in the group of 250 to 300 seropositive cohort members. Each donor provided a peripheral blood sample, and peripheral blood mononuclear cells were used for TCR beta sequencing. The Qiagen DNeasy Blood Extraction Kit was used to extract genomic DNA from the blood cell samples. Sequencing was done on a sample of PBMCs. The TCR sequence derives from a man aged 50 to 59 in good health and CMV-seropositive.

The CDR3 has the sequence CASSPDSKNSPLHF. The DNA sequence is as follows: TGTGCCAGCAGCCCGGACAGCAAGAATTCACCCCTCCACTTT. The rearrangement combines TRBV4-2 with TRBJ1-6, and perhaps TRBD1 as D gene, on 6 matching bases. The CDR3 starts with the cysteine, ends with the phenylalanine, and has 14 residues. Here the CDR3 DNA is all that survives: 42 bases in frame from base 1. V and J lose 4 bases and 7 bases, and a span of 11 bases separates them. CDR1 and CDR2 were assigned from the germline V gene as LGHNA and YNFKEQ.